One and the same sample provided the 11 T cell receptor beta chains below, sequenced in a study of blood T cell repertoires in COVID-19. Repertoires were generated with immunoSEQ multiplex PCR, while TCRdb's copy carries only in-frame clones and drops some. The sample holds over 150,000 clones, roughly four fifths seen once. The sample comprised peripheral blood. The receptors come from a woman in her 70s with COVID-19, enrolled during active disease.

The chain is built from TRBV7-9 and TRBJ2-7; 10 bases match TRBD1. The CDR3 is 15 amino acids. CDR1 and CDR2 (germline): SEHNR, FQNEAQ (reference sequence). V lost 1 base and J lost 5; bases outside the gene matches: 5. The CDR3 nucleotides read TGTGCCAGCAGCTTAGTCGGGACAGGGGTGGACGAGCAGTACTTC. This sequence encodes CASSLVGTGVDEQYF. Together with reference TRBV7-9 and TRBJ2-7, the CDR3 gives the full variable domain: DTGVSQNPRHKITKRGQNVTFRCDPISEHNRLYWYRQTLGQGPEFLTYFQNEAQLEKSRLLSDRFSAERPKGSFSTLEIQRTEQGDSAMYLCASSLVGTGVDEQYFGPGTRLTVT.

The CDR3 here is CASSQLSGSTDTQYF. Here the CDR3 DNA reads TGTGCCAGCAGCCAACTAAGCGGGAGCACAGATACGCAGTATTTT. This chain joins TRBV3-1 (or the pseudogene TRBV3-2) and TRBJ2-3, with D tentatively TRBD2 (6 bases). Trimming pared 2 bases from V and 0 bases from J, leaving 9 bases between. CDR3 length: 15 residues. Germline V gives CDR1 LGHDT, CDR2 YNNKEL (reference sequence).

J is TRBJ2-3 and V is TRBV19, with a possible D match to TRBD2 (5 bases). The CDR3 covers 16 residues. In germline, CDR1 is LNHDA, CDR2 SQIVND (reference sequence). Trimming removed 4 bases at V and 0 bases at J, with 14 bases between. The CDR3 reads CASSKPSTTSTDTQYF. For the CDR3, the DNA is TGTGCCAGTAGTAAACCTAGCACTACTAGCACAGATACGCAGTATTTT.

The chain uses TRBV9 and TRBJ2-3; 8 bases align to TRBD1. The CDR3 is 16 residues long. J lost 5 bases, V lost 4 bases, and 12 bases had no gene match. CDR1 and CDR2 from the germline V gene are SGDLS and YYNGEE. The CDR3 bases are TGTGCCAGCAGCTCAAACCGGGGACAGGTGCGAGATACGCAGTATTTT. This sequence encodes CASSSNRGQVRDTQYF.

The V gene is TRBV7-2, the J gene TRBJ2-5; 7 nucleotides align to TRBD1. CDR3 length: 14 residues. V shed 4 bases, J shed 2 bases, and the junction held 4 bases outside the gene matches. Germline values: CDR1 SGHTA, CDR2 FQGNSA. The CDR3 reads CASSYHRGQETQYF. The CDR3 coding sequence is TGTGCCAGCAGCTACCACAGGGGACAAGAGACCCAGTACTTC.

This rearrangement joins TRBV5-4 to TRBJ2-5; TRBD2 might be the D (6 bases). Per germline, CDR1 SGHNT and CDR2 YYREEE (reference sequence). The CDR3 is 15 amino acids. With 2 bases removed from V and 2 bases from J, the gap between germline ends came to 13 bases. In DNA, the CDR3 is TGTGCCAGCAGCTTCTCGAATAGCGGACAAGAGACCCAGTACTTC. Translated: CASSFSNSGQETQYF. Full variable domain (outside the CDR3, taken from reference TRBV5-4 and TRBJ2-5): ETGVTQSPTHLIKTRGQQVTLRCSSQSGHNTVSWYQQALGQGPQFIFQYYREEENGRGNFPPRFSGLQFPNYSSELNVNALELDDSALYLCASSFSNSGQETQYFGPGTRLLVL.

This clone showed up just once. A read error may be the cause here, since a much bigger clone is one base away. CDR3 bases: TGTGCCAGCTCCGGGACAACGAACACCGGGGAGCTGTTTTTT. Its protein is CASSGTTNTGELFF. This chain joins TRBV9 and TRBJ2-2; the D gene is possibly TRBD1 (6 bases). Germline CDR1 and CDR2: SGDLS and YYNGEE. This CDR3 region has 14 residues. V was pared by 7 bases and J by 0 bases, with 10 bases between.

The CDR3 region has the DNA TGTGCCAGCAGCTTAGCCCCTGCAGGGGGCCGTTCACCCCTCCACTTT. It specifies CASSLAPAGGRSPLHF. J is TRBJ1-6 and V is TRBV11-2; 8 nucleotides line up with TRBD1. This CDR3 has 16 amino acids. Germline V gene sequence: CDR1 SGHAT, CDR2 FQNNGV. V lost 1 base to trimming and J lost 9 bases; unmatched junction nucleotides: 8.

The chain carries TRBV28 and TRBJ1-1; tentative D call: TRBD1 (6 bases). The CDR3 sequence is 14 residues long. V shed 6 bases and J shed 0 bases, with 11 bases lying between them. Germline values: CDR1 MDHEN, CDR2 SYDVKM. For the CDR3, the DNA is TGTGCCAGCAGAGAACAGGGTCTGAACACTGAAGCTTTCTTT. This sequence encodes CASREQGLNTEAFF.

This rearrangement joins TRBV7-2 to TRBJ2-1, with 7 bases matching TRBD2. Germline V CDR1 and CDR2: SGHTA, FQGNSA. V dropped 0 bases and J dropped 5; count of bases not matched to a gene: 4. This CDR3 is built from 15 residues. The CDR3 DNA reads TGTGCCAGCAGCTTAGCAGGGACTAACCACAATGAGCAGTTCTTC. Its protein is CASSLAGTNHNEQFF.

The V and J genes are TRBV5-1 and TRBJ1-5; D is uncertain. The CDR3 runs to 15 residues. Per the germline V gene, CDR1 is SGHRS and CDR2 is YFSETQ. Trimming took off 0 bases at V and 6 bases at J, with 13 bases between the two ends. The CDR3 coding sequence is TGCGCCAGCAGCTTGGCTGGGGAGCGGGGTCAGCCCCAGCATTTT. It encodes CASSLAGERGQPQHF.